This TCR beta chain emerged from a study of blood T cell repertoires in COVID-19. Study-level information: The United States, Italy and Spain were the sources of the acute and convalescent COVID-19 samples. T cells, B-cell-depleted T cells, or PBMCs provided the cDNA or gDNA that served as material.

Germline assignment: CDR1 LGHNA and CDR2 YSLEER. V dropped 3 bases and J dropped 3 bases, with 7 bases sitting between them. The CDR3 length is 13 residues. In the authors' workflow: By means of reference gene primer amplification, nucleated cell counts were estimated. TCRdb's table, derived via immunoSEQ multiplex PCR, lists solely in-frame clones and lacks some. D and trimming come from the DNA, and the V and J calls and clone size come from that table. This table has some 120,000 clones, around 82% appearing once. The J gene is TRBJ2-3, the V gene TRBV4-3, with a possible D match to TRBD2 (5 bases). Sample: peripheral blood. The clonotype comes from a man older than 75 with active or convalescent COVID-19. The CDR3 region has the DNA TGCGCCAGCAGCCACGGGGAGACAGATACGCAGTATTTT. Protein: CASSHGETDTQYF.